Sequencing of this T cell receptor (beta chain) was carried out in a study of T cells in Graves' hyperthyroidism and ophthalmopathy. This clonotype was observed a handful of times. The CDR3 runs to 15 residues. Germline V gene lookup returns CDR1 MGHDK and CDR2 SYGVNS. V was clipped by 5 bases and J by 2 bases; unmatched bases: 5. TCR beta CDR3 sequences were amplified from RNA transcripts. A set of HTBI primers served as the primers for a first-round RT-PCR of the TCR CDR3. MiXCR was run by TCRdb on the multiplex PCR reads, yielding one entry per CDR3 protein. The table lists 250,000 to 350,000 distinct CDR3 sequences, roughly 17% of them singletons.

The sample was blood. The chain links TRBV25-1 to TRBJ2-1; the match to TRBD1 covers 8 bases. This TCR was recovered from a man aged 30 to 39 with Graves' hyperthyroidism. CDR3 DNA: TGTGCCAGCAGTCCAAGACAGGGGCCCTACAATGAGCAGTTCTTC. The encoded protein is CASSPRQGPYNEQFF.